This T cell receptor (beta chain) was captured in a study of cytomegalovirus exposure and HLA in healthy donors (dated by TCRdb to 2017 to 2019). Turning to the overall study: According to an earlier analysis of 587 of the donors, some 180 million T cells yielded 117 million unique TCR beta sequences and around 300 Gb of sequence data. Roughly 290 gigabases of sequencing data and around 85 million unique TCR sequences made up an early release that covered approximately 700 HLA-typed donors. The genetic ancestry cluster associated with self-reported Caucasian donors included over 65% of the roughly 400 genotyped donors. The study aimed to test whether cataloging public T cell receptors could reveal signatures of past pathogen exposure. The study profiled the T cell repertoires of 500 to 800 subjects by immunosequencing and related them to cytomegalovirus serostatus. A separate validation cohort of 90 to 150 different subjects was used in addition to the roughly 670-subject first cohort. To predict cytomegalovirus infection status, the study brought together high-throughput TCR immunosequencing, statistical association of individual TCRs with disease status, and machine learning. To study patterns of TCR occurrence, a later analysis re-analyzed previously published TCR beta repertoires from 700 or so donors and added high-resolution HLA genotyping. The later analysis used no new phenotypic data to find candidate immune exposures, relying instead on TCR beta sequences and their occurrence across donors. In an earlier analysis of roughly 540 of the donors, high-throughput TCR beta sequencing was used to judge whether each TCR beta V gene segment behaved as functional or pseudogenic. Donor age, sex, ethnicity and CMV serostatus were compiled alongside the repertoire data. Genome-wide SNP genotypes for about three fifths of the roughly 700 donors were used in a later genetic analysis, which treated that subset as a discovery cohort. All discovery cohort repertoires had been generated using a single sequencing platform. Class I and class II HLA loci were covered by the typing at four-digit resolution. The number of typed donors differed by locus: roughly 629-630 for A, B, C, DRB1 and DQB1; some 500 for DQA1; approximately 600 for DPA1; and 450 to 480 for DPB1. Roughly 5 DR-DQ haplotypes were handled as single units for association and clustering, since linkage in the cohort was strong. On average, 235,054 unique TCR beta nucleotide sequences were sequenced per donor among a few hundred genotyped donors of the cohort, with about 19% of those sequences being non-productive.

The cohort comprised 550 to 700 healthy bone marrow donors. Cohort members were all nominally healthy when sampled, although unrecorded immune exposures were likely present. The donor tested CMV seropositive and was one of the 289 seropositive cohort members. Every donor gave a peripheral blood sample, and the peripheral blood mononuclear cells from that sample were used for TCR beta sequencing. Genomic DNA was extracted from the blood cell samples with the Qiagen DNeasy Blood Extraction Kit. Library preparation employed the immunoSEQ multiplex PCR assay. The multiplex PCR relied on a mix of 60 forward primers for TCR Vbeta segments and 13 reverse primers for TCR Jbeta segments. The CDR3 region of rearranged TCR beta genes was amplified from genomic DNA by a multiplex PCR assay. The Illumina HiSeq System was used to sequence the amplified TCR beta libraries as 87-base-pair reads. As for the authors' bioinformatics: Across the 700 or so repertoires, a later analysis counted some 81 million unique TCR beta chains, 8.5 million to 12 million of which were shared by at least two donors. Raw reads were error-corrected and collapsed into unique sequences with a nearest-neighbor algorithm that merged closely related sequences to remove PCR and sequencing errors. Alignment of CDR3 sequences to IMGT reference sequences was used to assign V, D and J gene segments. For a sequence to be retained, a match of at least six nucleotides was required to both a V gene segment and a J gene segment. A rearrangement counted as productive if the CDR3 had no stop codons and remained in frame with V and J, and every other rearrangement counted as non-productive. Following IMGT convention, CDR3 was defined as the stretch from the second conserved V-encoded cysteine to the conserved J-encoded phenylalanine. Sequences without an unambiguous match to a single V gene segment were excluded from the earlier analysis of 500 to 700 of the donors. An earlier analysis of 550 to 650 of the donors classified V segments as functional when productive rearrangements were above 56.7% and as segregating when the standard deviation between donors was above 5%. A statistical classification framework was developed to diagnose cytomegalovirus status using the catalog of TCR beta chain sequences. In a later analysis, V and J genes were assigned by comparing TCR nucleotide sequences against IMGT/GENE-DB human TR gene sequences. The TCRdist pipeline was used in a later analysis to assign CDR3 sequences and most-parsimonious VDJ recombination scenarios. In a later analysis, each TCR beta chain was defined by its CDR3 amino acid sequence together with its V-gene family, and reads lacking a unique V-gene family were excluded. To address suspected cross-contamination and a sequencing artifact, a later analysis removed over 500 highly shared, low-generation-probability nucleotide sequences. A later analysis calculated a clonal expansion index for each public chain from normalized within-repertoire ranks of inferred template counts. In a later analysis, generation probabilities were computed with a VDJ recombination model fitted to out-of-frame rearrangements, and the resulting probabilities were checked against IGoR. A later analysis scored TCR-TCR, TCR-HLA and TCR-CMV co-occurrence with hypergeometric tests, applying a repertoire-size bias correction to TCR pairs. To estimate false discovery rates, a later analysis permuted the HLA or CMV assignments 20 times. A later analysis grouped co-occurring TCRs with DBSCAN, adding TCRdist sequence similarity when clustering within HLA-allele-positive subsets. Co-occurrence clustering excluded repertoires with fewer than 30,000 or more than 120,000 public chains, plus five with anomalous nucleotide sharing. TCRdb's version of the immuneACCESS table is confined to in-frame rearrangements and falls short of the full clone set. An unresolved V gene accounts for under half of the shortfall where checked; the remainder is of unknown origin. V and J calls and clone size are given by that table; D and trimming were obtained from the DNA. In all, the sample holds approximately 120,000 clones, and more than 65% of those were seen once. The leading ten clones occupy 9.5% to 15% of the sample.

From a lookup of the germline V gene (reference sequence), CDR1 and CDR2 are LNHDA and SQIVND. V loses 5 bases at its end and J loses 1 base; junction bases beyond the gene matches: 4. The CDR3 sequence holds 14 residues, the cysteine and phenylalanine included. The read is trimmed to its CDR3 DNA, 42 bases read in frame from base 1. A note on this clone: What antigen it recognizes has not been identified. The record has no base qualities; no much larger clone is one base away. Other DNA sequences in the sample encode the same CDR3.

The research as a whole found: Because HLA typing was missing for some donors at each locus, association tests included only the typed subset. Only TCR beta chains were sequenced in this cohort, and the absence of alpha or paired-chain data limited detectable features. Most TCR sequences were observed very rarely across donors, whereas some public TCRs were present in many individuals. Presence/absence analyses assumed roughly uniform sequencing depth across donors, an assumption that may not hold. A later genetic analysis associated a missense DCLRE1C variant with V-gene and J-gene trimming of TCR beta chains, and an independent cohort replicated the association. A later genetic analysis reported fewer N-insertions in productive TCRs among donors in an Asian-associated ancestry cluster than the roughly 640-donor mean. The 87-base-pair reads could not distinguish some IMGT-functional V segments, including TRBV6-2 and TRBV6-3, so those segments were excluded. A total of fewer than 200 TCR beta chains were listed by the study as associated with cytomegalovirus. In a later analysis, most CMV-associated TCR beta chains were found to appear HLA-restricted, with HLA associations seemingly driven largely by CMV exposure. In a later analysis, several top co-occurrence clusters were reported to appear linked to parvovirus B19, influenza, CMV and Epstein-Barr virus. A cluster of highly shared sequence variants was judged likely to represent a technical artifact of the sequencing pipeline. At a false discovery rate of 0.05, a later analysis linked 16,000 or so TCR beta sequences to specific HLA alleles. The classifier was reported to diagnose cytomegalovirus status with high specificity and sensitivity in both the original and validation cohorts. In a later analysis, HLA-associated TCR beta chains showed more clonal expansion and lower generation probabilities than non-associated chains that were equally common. In a later analysis, the rate of TCR association differed among HLA loci, with DRB1 alleles having the most associated TCRs and HLA-C alleles having the fewest. Correlated functional status among segregating V segments might be attributable to linkage disequilibrium, but an unknown experimental factor could not be ruled out. The earlier analysis of nearly 600 of the donors excluded approximately 17 rarely observed V segments, including chromosome 9 orphons, because counts were too low. For the cohort, immune exposure information was limited to CMV serostatus. A further reported finding was that TCR beta sequences accurately predicted the HLA-A and HLA-B alleles for most subjects in the first cohort. In vitro tests confirmed that a few of the cytomegalovirus-associated TCR beta chains recognize cytomegalovirus antigens. Strong co-occurrence of HLA alleles, especially DR and DQ, made assigning TCR associations to individual alleles difficult. It was suggested by the authors that the approach could potentially be generalized to other disease states and immunological phenotypes. In an earlier analysis of about 550 of the donors, most TCR beta V segments were observed in productive rearrangements about 87% or about 30% of the time, broadly matching IMGT annotations.

Sequencing used PBMCs. The rearranged segments are TRBV19 and TRBJ1-1, with TRBD1 matching 7 junction bases. The clonotype originates from a woman aged 40 to 50 in good health and CMV-seropositive. The sequenced DNA is TGTGCCAGTAGTCCCGGGACAGCGAACACTGAAGCTTTCTTT. Its protein reads: CASSPGTANTEAFF.